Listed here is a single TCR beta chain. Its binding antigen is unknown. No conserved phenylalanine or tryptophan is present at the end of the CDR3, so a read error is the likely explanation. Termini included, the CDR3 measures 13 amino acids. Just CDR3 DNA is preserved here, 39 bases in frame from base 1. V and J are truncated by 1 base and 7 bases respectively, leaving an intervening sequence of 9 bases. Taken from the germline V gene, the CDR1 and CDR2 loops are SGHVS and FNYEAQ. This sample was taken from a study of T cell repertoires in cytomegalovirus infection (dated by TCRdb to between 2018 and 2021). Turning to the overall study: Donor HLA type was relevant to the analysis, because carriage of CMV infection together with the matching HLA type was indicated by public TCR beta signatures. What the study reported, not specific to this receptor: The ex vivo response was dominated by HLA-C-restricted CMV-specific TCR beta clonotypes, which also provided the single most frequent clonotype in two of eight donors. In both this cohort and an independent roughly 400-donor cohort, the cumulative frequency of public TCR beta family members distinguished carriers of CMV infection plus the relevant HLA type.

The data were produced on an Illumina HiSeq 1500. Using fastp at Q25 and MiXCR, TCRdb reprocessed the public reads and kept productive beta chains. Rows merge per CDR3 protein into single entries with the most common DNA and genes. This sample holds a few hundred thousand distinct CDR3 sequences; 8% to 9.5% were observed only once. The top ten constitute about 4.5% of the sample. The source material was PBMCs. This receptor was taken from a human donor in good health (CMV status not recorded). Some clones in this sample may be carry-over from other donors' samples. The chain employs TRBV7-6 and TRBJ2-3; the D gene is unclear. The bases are TGTGCCAGCAGCTTAGGGTCTTCAAATACGCAGTATCTT. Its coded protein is CASSLGSSNTQYL.